This TCR beta chain was retrieved from a study of beta chain features in type 1 diabetes. Turning to the study itself: Analysis included 100 million to 140 million sorted cells drawn from all samples. Study observations and caveats: A moderate, significant TCRB CDR3 shortening appeared in type 1 diabetes across four CD4+ subsets. For cells with high TCR expression, cDNA sequencing could yield over-representation.

From germline, CDR1 is SGHTA and CDR2 FQGNSA. V lost 0 bases, J lost 4 bases, and 7 bases lay in between. The CDR3 totals 13 residues. TCRB transcripts that were expressed got sequenced, as all of the isolated RNA had been reverse transcribed. Libraries were prepared by immunoSEQ multiplex PCR; TCRdb keeps only in-frame clonotypes and omits some of them. The sample contains about 280,000 clones, 15% of which appear only once. There are a few counts of this clone. Its target is not known. Source material: naive CD4+ T cells from blood. The J gene is TRBJ2-7, the V gene TRBV7-2, with D possibly matching TRBD2 (5 bases). The receptor was isolated from a man between 18 and 29 years old with type 1 diabetes. This chain's CDR3 is CASSLAQRYEQYF. CDR3 coding DNA: TGTGCCAGCAGCTTAGCGCAGCGGTACGAGCAGTACTTC.